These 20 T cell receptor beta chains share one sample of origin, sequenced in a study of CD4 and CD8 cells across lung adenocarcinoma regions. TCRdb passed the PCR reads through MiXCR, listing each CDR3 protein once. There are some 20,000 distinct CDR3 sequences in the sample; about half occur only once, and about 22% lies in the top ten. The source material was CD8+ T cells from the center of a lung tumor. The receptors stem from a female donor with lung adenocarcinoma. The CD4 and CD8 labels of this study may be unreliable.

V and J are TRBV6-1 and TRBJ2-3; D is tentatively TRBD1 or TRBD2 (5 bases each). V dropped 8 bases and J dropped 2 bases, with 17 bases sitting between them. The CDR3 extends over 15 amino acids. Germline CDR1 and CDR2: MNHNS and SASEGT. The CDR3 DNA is TGTGCCAGCGAGGGACGGGTCGGGTCCACAGATACGCAGTATTTT. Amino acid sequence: CASEGRVGSTDTQYF.

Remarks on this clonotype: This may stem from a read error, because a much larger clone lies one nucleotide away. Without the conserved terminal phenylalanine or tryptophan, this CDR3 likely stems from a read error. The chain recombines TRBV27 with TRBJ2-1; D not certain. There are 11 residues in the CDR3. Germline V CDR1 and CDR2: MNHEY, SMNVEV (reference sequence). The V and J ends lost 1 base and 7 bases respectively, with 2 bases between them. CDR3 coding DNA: TGTGCCAGCAGTTTATTAAATGAGCAGTTCTCC. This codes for CASSLLNEQFS.

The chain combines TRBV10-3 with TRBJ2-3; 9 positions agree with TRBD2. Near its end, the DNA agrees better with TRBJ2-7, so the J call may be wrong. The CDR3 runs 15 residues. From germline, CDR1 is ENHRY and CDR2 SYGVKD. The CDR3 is CGGGEGGRDPDTQYF. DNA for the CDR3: TGTGGCGGGGGGGAGGGGGGCCGTGACCCAGATACGCAGTACTTC.

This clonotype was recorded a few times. In DNA, the CDR3 is TGCAGTGCTGACCGGGCGAGCTCCTACAATGAGCAGTTCTTC. Amino acid sequence: CSADRASSYNEQFF. This chain connects TRBV20-1 to TRBJ2-1, with no clear D. Germline values: CDR1 DFQATT, CDR2 SNEGSKA (reference sequence). The V gene lost 5 bases and the J gene lost 0 bases, with 11 bases spanning the gap. The CDR3 loop spans 14 amino acids.

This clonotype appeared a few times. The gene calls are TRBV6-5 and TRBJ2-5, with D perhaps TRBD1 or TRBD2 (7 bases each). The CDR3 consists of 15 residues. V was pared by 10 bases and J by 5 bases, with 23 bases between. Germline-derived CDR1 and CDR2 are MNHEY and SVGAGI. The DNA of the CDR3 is TGTGCCACGCTCGGGGCAGGGGGGGCCGGGGAGACCCAGTACTTC. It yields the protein CATLGAGGAGETQYF.

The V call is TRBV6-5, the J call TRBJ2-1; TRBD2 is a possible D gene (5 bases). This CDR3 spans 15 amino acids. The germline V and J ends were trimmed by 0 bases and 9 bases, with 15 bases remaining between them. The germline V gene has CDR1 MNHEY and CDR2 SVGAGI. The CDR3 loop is CASSYSRTQGSEQFF. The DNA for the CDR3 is TGTGCCAGCAGTTACTCGAGAACGCAAGGGAGTGAGCAGTTCTTC.

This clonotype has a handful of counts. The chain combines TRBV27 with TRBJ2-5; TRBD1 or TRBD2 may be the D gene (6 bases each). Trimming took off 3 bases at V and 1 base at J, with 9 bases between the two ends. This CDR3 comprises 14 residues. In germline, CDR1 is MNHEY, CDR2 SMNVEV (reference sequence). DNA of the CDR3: TGTGCCAGCAGTTTTGGGGGGCCCCAAGAGACCCAGTACTTC. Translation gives CASSFGGPQETQYF.

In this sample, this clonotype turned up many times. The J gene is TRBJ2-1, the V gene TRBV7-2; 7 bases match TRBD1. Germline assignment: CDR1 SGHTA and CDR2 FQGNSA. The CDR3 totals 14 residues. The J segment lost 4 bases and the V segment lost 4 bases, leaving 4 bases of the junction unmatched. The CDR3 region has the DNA TGTGCCAGCAGCTCGGGACAGACTTACAATGAGCAGTTCTTC. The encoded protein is CASSSGQTYNEQFF.

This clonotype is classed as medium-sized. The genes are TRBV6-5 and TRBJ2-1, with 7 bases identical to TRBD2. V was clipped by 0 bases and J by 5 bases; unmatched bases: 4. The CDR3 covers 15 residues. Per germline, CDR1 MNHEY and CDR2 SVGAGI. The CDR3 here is CASSYSGGTHNEQFF. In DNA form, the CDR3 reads TGTGCCAGCAGTTACTCGGGAGGGACCCACAATGAGCAGTTCTTC.

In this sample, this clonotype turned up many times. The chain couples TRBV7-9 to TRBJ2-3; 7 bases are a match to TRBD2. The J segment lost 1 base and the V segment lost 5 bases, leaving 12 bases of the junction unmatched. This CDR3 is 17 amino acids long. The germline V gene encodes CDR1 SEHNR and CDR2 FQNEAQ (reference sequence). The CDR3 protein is CASSPGRAGSRTDTQYF. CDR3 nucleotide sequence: TGTGCCAGCAGCCCCGGACGAGCGGGGTCTCGCACAGATACGCAGTATTTT.

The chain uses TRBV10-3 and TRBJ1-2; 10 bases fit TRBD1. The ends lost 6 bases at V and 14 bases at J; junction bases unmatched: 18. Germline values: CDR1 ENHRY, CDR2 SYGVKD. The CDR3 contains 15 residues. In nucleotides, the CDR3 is TGTGCCATCAGCACGCCGGGACAGGGGAACACTGGAGCTACCTTC. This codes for CAISTPGQGNTGATF.

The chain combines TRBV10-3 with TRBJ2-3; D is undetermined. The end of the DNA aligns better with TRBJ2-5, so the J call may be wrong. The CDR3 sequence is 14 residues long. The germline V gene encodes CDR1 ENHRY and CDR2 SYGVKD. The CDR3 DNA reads TGTGCCATCAGTGAGAATGTGGGGAAAGAGACCCAGTACTTC. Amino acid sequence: CAISENVGKETQYF.

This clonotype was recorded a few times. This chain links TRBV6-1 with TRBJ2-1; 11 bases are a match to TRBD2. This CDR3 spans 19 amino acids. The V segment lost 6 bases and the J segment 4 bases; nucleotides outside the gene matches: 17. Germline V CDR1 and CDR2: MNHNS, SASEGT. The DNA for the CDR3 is TGTGCCAGCAGCGCCCTAACTAGCGGGAGCGTGCTTCGGTACAATGAGCAGTTCTTC. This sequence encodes CASSALTSGSVLRYNEQFF.

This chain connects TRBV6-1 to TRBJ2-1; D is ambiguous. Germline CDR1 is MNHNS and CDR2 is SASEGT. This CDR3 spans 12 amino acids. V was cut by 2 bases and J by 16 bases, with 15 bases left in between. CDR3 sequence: CASSESVGSRFF. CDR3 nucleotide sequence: TGTGCCAGCAGTGAAAGTGTAGGGTCGCGATTCTTC.

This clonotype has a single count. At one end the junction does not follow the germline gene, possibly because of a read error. CDR3 DNA sequence: TGTGCCAGCGGGCGACGGCGGGGCACAGATACGCAGTATTTC. Translated: CASGRRRGTDTQYF. The J gene is TRBJ2-3, the V gene TRBV27, with D possibly TRBD2 on 6 matching bases. This CDR3 comprises 14 residues. Germline V lookup: CDR1 MNHEY, CDR2 SMNVEV (reference sequence).

The CDR3 sequence: CASSNGIGPYEQYF. CDR3 DNA: TGTGCCAGCTCCAATGGGATAGGGCCCTACGAGCAGTACTTC. The chain combines TRBV6-1 with TRBJ2-7, with D hard to call. The CDR3 spans 14 residues. V lost 8 bases, J lost 2 bases, and 16 bases lay in between. CDR1 and CDR2 from the germline V gene are MNHNS and SASEGT.

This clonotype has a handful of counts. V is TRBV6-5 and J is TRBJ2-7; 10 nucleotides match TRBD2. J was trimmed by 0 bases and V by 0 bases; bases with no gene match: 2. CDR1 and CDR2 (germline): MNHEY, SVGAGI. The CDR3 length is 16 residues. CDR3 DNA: TGTGCCAGCAGTTACTCACTAGCGGGGTCCTCCTACGAGCAGTACTTC. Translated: CASSYSLAGSSYEQYF.

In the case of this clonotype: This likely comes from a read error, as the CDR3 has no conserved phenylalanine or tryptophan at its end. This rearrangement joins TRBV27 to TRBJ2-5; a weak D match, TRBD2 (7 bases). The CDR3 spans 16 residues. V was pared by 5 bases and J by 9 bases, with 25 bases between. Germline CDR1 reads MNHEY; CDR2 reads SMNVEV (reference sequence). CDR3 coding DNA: TGTGCCAGCAGTCCCCTGTGGGGGGGCTGGTACGACGCCCAGTACGTC. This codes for CASSPLWGGWYDAQYV.

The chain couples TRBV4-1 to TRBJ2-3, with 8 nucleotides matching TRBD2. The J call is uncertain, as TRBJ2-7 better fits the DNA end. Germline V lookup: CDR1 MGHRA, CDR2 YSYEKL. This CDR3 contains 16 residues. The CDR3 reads CASGGRGGLATDTQYF. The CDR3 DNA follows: TGCGCCAGCGGGGGCCGGGGGGGCCTGGCCACAGATACGCAGTACTTC.

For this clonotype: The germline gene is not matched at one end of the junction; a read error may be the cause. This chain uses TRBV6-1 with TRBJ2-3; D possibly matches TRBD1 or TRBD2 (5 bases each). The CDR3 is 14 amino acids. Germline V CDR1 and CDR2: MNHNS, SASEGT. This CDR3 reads CGSRELRAKNTQYF. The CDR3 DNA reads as TGTGGCAGCAGGGAGCTGAGGGCAAAAAACACGCAGTACTTT.